This T cell receptor (beta chain) was captured in a study of response to subunit inactivated influenza vaccine. This CDR3 has 13 residues. The ends were cut back, 2 bases at V and 7 bases at J, with 11 bases in the middle. CDR1 and CDR2 (germline): DFQATT, SNEGSKA (reference sequence). MiXCR was run by TCRdb on the RT-PCR reads, yielding one entry per CDR3 protein. Among approximately 700,000 distinct CDR3 sequences listed, roughly 14% were seen once. Findings and caveats of the study: Researchers suggested that each seasonal influenza vaccination recruits few new T cells.

Comments on this clonotype: What it binds is not known.

The sequenced sample was PBMCs from blood, obtained 11 to 12 days after vaccination. This sequence was found in a man in his forties or fifties who received an inactivated influenza vaccine. The chain recombines TRBV20-1 with TRBJ2-2; D not certain. This CDR3 is CSARPGFGGELFF. The DNA for the CDR3 is TGCAGTGCTAGACCCGGATTTGGCGGGGAGCTGTTTTTT.